This TCR beta chain came from a study of T cells in localized non-small cell lung cancer. This clone was recorded a few times. Its antigen is undetermined. The study's findings and limits: For the top 100 tumor clones, a median approximately 61 also appeared in adjacent lung. Greater blood T cell density accompanied longer overall survival. Maximal T cell clonality occurred in uninvolved adjacent lung, with tumor ranking below it. Heterogeneity remains possible because sequencing was limited to only one tumor region.

Produced via immunoSEQ multiplex PCR; TCRdb's table is partial and in-frame only. The sample consists of some 52,000 clones, 75% to 90% of them appearing once. This CDR3 has 16 residues. The V and J ends lost 0 bases and 1 base respectively, with 10 bases between them. Germline CDR1 reads SGDLS; CDR2 reads YYNGEE. This chain links TRBV9 with TRBJ2-2, with D perhaps matching TRBD2 (6 bases). The TCR originated in a male donor at least 60 years old with stage III squamous cell lung carcinoma. The sequencing used peripheral blood, collected before any cancer treatment. Written as DNA, the CDR3 is TGTGCCAGCAGCGTAGTTGGGGGAGGGAACACCGGGGAGCTGTTTTTT. Translation gives CASSVVGGGNTGELFF. Based on the CDR3 plus reference TRBV9 and TRBJ2-2, the full variable domain is DSGVTQTPKHLITATGQRVTLRCSPRSGDLSVYWYQQSLDQGLQFLIQYYNGEERAKGNILERFSAQQFPDLHSELNLSSLELGDSALYFCASSVVGGGNTGELFFGEGSRLTVL.